This record concerns one T cell receptor (beta chain) sequence. Its specificity is unknown. This sample was taken from a study of chemoradiotherapy in HPV16-positive cancers. Study-wide background: Candidate HPV-specific T-cell clones and common TCR motifs came from functional assays in two HPV16-positive patients. Study-level points and caveats: Functional assays defining HPV-specific T cells used only a couple of HPV16-positive patients. Non-HPV-specific T cells did not expand in tumors during treatment, whereas candidate HPV-specific clones and E7-related motifs did.

V gave up 3 bases and J gave up 4 bases, with 9 bases separating them. The CDR3 runs to 14 residues. From germline, CDR1 is LNHDA and CDR2 SQIVND (reference sequence). Clones were sequenced by immunoSEQ multiplex PCR, and TCRdb holds only the in-frame ones, with some missing. The sample shows about 32,000 clones, roughly 77% of them seen only once. The chain links TRBV19 to TRBJ2-2, with D unresolved. The sequence was collected from a human donor with HPV-associated anogenital cancer. Here the sequenced sample was blood, taken from a patient who underwent chemoradiotherapy. CDR3 coding DNA: TGTGCCAGTAGTATCGAAGGGCTCACCGGGGAGCTGTTTTTT. Translation gives CASSIEGLTGELFF. Filled out from reference TRBV19 and TRBJ2-2, the complete variable domain reads DGGITQSPKYLFRKEGQNVTLSCEQNLNHDAMYWYRQDPGQGLRLIYYSQIVNDFQKGDIAEGYSVSREKKESFPLTVTSAQKNPTAFYLCASSIEGLTGELFFGEGSRLTVL.